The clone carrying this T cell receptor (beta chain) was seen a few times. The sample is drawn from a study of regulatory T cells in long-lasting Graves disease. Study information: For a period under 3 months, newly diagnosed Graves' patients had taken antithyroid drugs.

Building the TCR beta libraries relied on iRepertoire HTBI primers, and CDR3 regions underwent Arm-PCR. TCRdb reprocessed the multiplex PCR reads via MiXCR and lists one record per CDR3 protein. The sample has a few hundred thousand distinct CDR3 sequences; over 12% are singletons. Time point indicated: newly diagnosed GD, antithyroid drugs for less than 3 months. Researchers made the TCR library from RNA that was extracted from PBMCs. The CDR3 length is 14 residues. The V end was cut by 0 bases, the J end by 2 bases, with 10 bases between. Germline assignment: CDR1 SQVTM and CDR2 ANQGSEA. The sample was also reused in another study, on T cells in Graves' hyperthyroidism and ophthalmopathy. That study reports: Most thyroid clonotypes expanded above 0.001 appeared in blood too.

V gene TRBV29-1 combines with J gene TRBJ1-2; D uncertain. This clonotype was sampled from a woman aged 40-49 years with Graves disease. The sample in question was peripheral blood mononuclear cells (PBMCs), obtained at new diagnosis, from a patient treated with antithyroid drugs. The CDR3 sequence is CSVEDPQKNYGYTF. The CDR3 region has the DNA TGCAGCGTTGAAGACCCACAGAAAAACTATGGCTACACCTTC.